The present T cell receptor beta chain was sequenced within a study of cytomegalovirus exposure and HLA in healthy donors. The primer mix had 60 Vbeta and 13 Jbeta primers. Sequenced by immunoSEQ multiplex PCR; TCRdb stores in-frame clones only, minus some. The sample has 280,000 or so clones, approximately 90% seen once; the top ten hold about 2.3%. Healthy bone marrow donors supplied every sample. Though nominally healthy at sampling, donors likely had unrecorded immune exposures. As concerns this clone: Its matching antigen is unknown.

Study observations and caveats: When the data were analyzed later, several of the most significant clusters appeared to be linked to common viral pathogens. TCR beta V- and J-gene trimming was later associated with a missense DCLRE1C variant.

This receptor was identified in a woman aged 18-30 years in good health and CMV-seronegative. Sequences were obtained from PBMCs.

The CDR3 spells CASSLMRSTPTGELFF. The CDR3 DNA sequence: TGTGCCAGCAGCTTAATGAGGAGTACTCCAACCGGGGAGCTGTTTTTT. This chain uses TRBV7-8 with TRBJ2-2; D unresolved. The CDR3 has 16 residues. The germline CDR1 and CDR2 sequences are SGHVS and FQNEAQ. Trimming cost V 2 bases and J 5 bases, with 15 bases left between them. Full variable domain (remainder filled in from reference TRBV7-8 and TRBJ2-2): GAGVSQSPRYKVAKRGQDVALRCDPISGHVSLFWYQQALGQGPEFLTYFQNEAQLDKSGLPSDRFFAERPEGSVSTLKIQRTQQEDSAVYLCASSLMRSTPTGELFFGEGSRLTVL.